Each of the 25 T cell receptor beta chains below was sequenced from the same sample in a study of blood T cell repertoires in COVID-19. Measured with immunoSEQ multiplex PCR; TCRdb has only the in-frame clones, and not every one. In the table there are about 260,000 clones, 88% of which are singletons. The sample comprised PBMCs or T cells enriched from blood (not recorded which). These TCRs come from a woman in her thirties or forties who had been exposed to COVID-19.

The rearrangement joins TRBV28 to TRBJ1-1; 8 bases map to TRBD1. The CDR3 sequence is 15 residues long. With V trimmed by 3 bases and J by 1 base, 4 bases remained unmatched. Looked up from germline, CDR1 is MDHEN and CDR2 is SYDVKM. The CDR3: CASSFPGTGNTEAFF. The CDR3 coding sequence is TGTGCCAGCAGTTTCCCTGGGACAGGGAACACTGAAGCTTTCTTT.

The CDR3 region has the DNA TGTGCCAGCATCCGCACAGGGGGGCGAATGTCGCAGTACTTC. Protein: CASIRTGGRMSQYF. This rearrangement joins TRBV2 to TRBJ2-7; 8 nucleotides match TRBD1. This CDR3 contains 14 residues. Trimming took 7 bases from V and 9 from J; bases not matched to a gene: 14. Germline V gene lookup returns CDR1 SNHLY and CDR2 FYNNEI.

The chain couples TRBV28 to TRBJ1-3; D uncertain. The CDR3 has 14 residues. V was cut by 3 bases and J by 4 bases, with 10 bases left in between. The V gene's germline CDR1 is MDHEN and CDR2 SYDVKM. The chain's CDR3 is CASSFQILGNTIYF. DNA of the CDR3: TGTGCCAGCAGTTTTCAGATCCTCGGAAACACCATATATTTT. Full variable domain (outside the CDR3, taken from reference TRBV28 and TRBJ1-3): DVKVTQSSRYLVKRTGEKVFLECVQDMDHENMFWYRQDPGLGLRLIYFSYDVKMKEKGDIPEGYSVSREKKERFSLILESASTNQTSMYLCASSFQILGNTIYFGEGSWLTVV.

The chain carries TRBV5-6 and TRBJ1-6, with TRBD1 matching 8 bases. With V trimmed by 4 bases and J by 9 bases, 9 bases remained unmatched. Germline values: CDR1 SGHDT, CDR2 YYEEEE. The CDR3 sequence is 15 residues long. The CDR3 DNA follows: TGTGCCAGCAGCGATCCGGGACAGGAGAGTTCACCCCTCCACTTT. Its translation is CASSDPGQESSPLHF.

The chain has TRBV7-9 and TRBJ1-1, with a tentative D call TRBD1 (5 bases). Trimming removed 5 bases at V and 1 base at J, with 14 bases between. Germline CDR1 SEHNR, CDR2 FQNEAQ (reference sequence). This CDR3 is built from 15 residues. CDR3 DNA: TGTGCCAGCAGCGGACCCAGGGTGGCGAACACTGAAGCTTTCTTT. This sequence encodes CASSGPRVANTEAFF.

This clone occurred a few times. The chain has TRBV19 and TRBJ1-1; D is possibly TRBD1 (6 bases). V was shortened by 5 bases and J by 4 bases, with 17 bases between the two germline ends. The CDR3 contains 15 residues. Germline V CDR1 and CDR2: LNHDA, SQIVND (reference sequence). The CDR3 sequence: CASSGGGKRSTEAFF. CDR3 DNA: TGTGCCAGTAGTGGCGGGGGCAAGAGAAGCACTGAAGCTTTCTTT.

The sample holds a few counts of this clone. The CDR3 sequence is CASSYGAGSNYGYTF. The DNA of the CDR3 is TGTGCCAGCAGTTATGGGGCAGGGTCCAACTATGGCTACACCTTC. The V gene is TRBV6-5, the J gene TRBJ1-2, with a tentative D call TRBD1 (5 bases). Germline loops: CDR1 MNHEY, CDR2 SVGAGI. V shed 3 bases and J shed 2 bases, with 13 bases lying between them. The CDR3 spans 15 residues.

This chain uses TRBV7-6 with TRBJ1-1; TRBD1 matches 7 bases. CDR1 is SGHVS, CDR2 FNYEAQ, per germline. The CDR3 consists of 16 residues. V lost 8 bases, J lost 0 bases, and 12 bases stayed unmatched. The CDR3 spells CASADYRQGMNTEAFF. The CDR3 DNA sequence: TGTGCCAGCGCAGACTATAGACAGGGTATGAACACTGAAGCTTTCTTT.

The rearrangement joins TRBV24-1 to TRBJ1-2; TRBD1 matches at 10 bases. The CDR3 extends over 15 amino acids. The germline CDR1 and CDR2 sequences are KGHDR and SFDVKD. Trimming removed 3 bases from V and 2 bases from J; junction bases left unmatched: 2. This CDR3 is CATSDRGQGNYGYTF. The CDR3 DNA is TGTGCCACCAGTGATAGGGGACAGGGGAACTATGGCTACACCTTC.

The chain is built from TRBV24-1 and TRBJ2-5, with D tentatively TRBD1 (6 bases). The V end lost 3 bases, the J end lost 3 bases, and 13 bases lay between the germline ends. Germline V CDR1 and CDR2: KGHDR, SFDVKD. The CDR3 runs to 15 residues. The CDR3 reads CATSDRDNSKETQYF. The DNA for the CDR3 is TGTGCCACCAGTGATAGGGACAACAGTAAAGAGACCCAGTACTTC.

This sequence joins TRBV6-5 and TRBJ1-6; possibly TRBD1 for D (5 bases). Germline lookup yields CDR1 MNHEY and CDR2 SVGAGI. Trimming stripped 7 bases from V and 8 bases from J, with 18 bases between. The CDR3 consists of 15 residues. The CDR3 DNA follows: TGTGCCAGCAAACGCCTTCGTGGGGGGGATTCACCCCTCCACTTT. It codes for CASKRLRGGDSPLHF.

The V gene is TRBV10-3, the J gene TRBJ1-1; D is unclear. Trimming stripped 3 bases from V and 4 bases from J, with 15 bases between. The CDR3 contains 15 residues. Germline V lookup: CDR1 ENHRY, CDR2 SYGVKD. This CDR3 is CAISDLEAPSTEAFF. Here the CDR3 DNA reads TGTGCCATCAGTGACCTTGAAGCCCCAAGCACTGAAGCTTTCTTT.

V gene TRBV18 combines with J gene TRBJ2-2, with 8 bases lining up with TRBD1. The germline V gene encodes CDR1 KGHSH and CDR2 LQKENI. This CDR3 has 14 amino acids. J lost 11 bases, V lost 3 bases, and 8 bases had no gene match. CDR3 amino acids: CASSPDRAPTELFF. In DNA form, the CDR3 reads TGTGCCAGCTCACCGGACAGGGCGCCCACTGAGCTGTTTTTT.

The chain recombines TRBV27 with TRBJ2-7, with 11 bases identical to TRBD2. Germline V lookup: CDR1 MNHEY, CDR2 SMNVEV (reference sequence). V lost 4 bases and J lost 3; bases outside the gene matches: 8. CDR3 length: 16 residues. The CDR3 protein is CASSSIAGGLVYEQYF. The CDR3 DNA reads as TGTGCCAGCAGTTCCATAGCGGGGGGGCTCGTCTACGAGCAGTACTTC.

The chain joins TRBV19 to TRBJ1-2; 8 bases map to TRBD1. The CDR3 is 18 amino acids. V trimming: 4 bases; J trimming: 4 bases; junction bases outside the gene matches: 17. Germline V lookup: CDR1 LNHDA, CDR2 SQIVND (reference sequence). CDR3 DNA: TGTGCCAGTAGTACTCATTACGCGACAGGGGCGGAAGGCTATGGCTACACCTTC. Translating gives CASSTHYATGAEGYGYTF.

Notes on this clone: One junction end does not reproduce the germline sequence, and a read error may be involved. The V and J genes are TRBV12-3 or TRBV12-4 and TRBJ2-1, with unresolved D. The length of the CDR3 is 11 residues. The CDR3 loop is CASSFGGSPIF. The CDR3 DNA reads TGTGCCAGCAGTTTCGGTGGTAGCCCAATCTTC.

J is TRBJ2-7 and V is TRBV9, with 7 bases that match TRBD2. Trimming took 0 bases from V and 6 from J; bases not matched to a gene: 6. Germline CDR1 reads SGDLS; CDR2 reads YYNGEE. The CDR3 extends over 14 amino acids. Here the CDR3 reads CASSVGLAVREQYF. Here the CDR3 DNA reads TGTGCCAGCAGCGTAGGCCTAGCGGTTCGCGAGCAGTACTTC.

This rearrangement joins TRBV14 to TRBJ2-5; 7 bases fit TRBD1. Germline CDR1 is SGHDN and CDR2 is FVKESK. The CDR3 has 15 amino acids. V dropped 4 bases and J dropped 1; count of bases not matched to a gene: 6. The CDR3 is CASSPMGQFQETQYF. DNA for the CDR3: TGTGCCAGCAGCCCTATGGGACAGTTCCAAGAGACCCAGTACTTC.

V usage is TRBV4-3 and J usage is TRBJ1-6; no definite D call. Germline V gene data show CDR1 as LGHNA and CDR2 as YSLEER. The V end lost 0 bases, the J end lost 6 bases, and 12 bases lay between the germline ends. The CDR3 runs 16 residues. Here the CDR3 DNA reads TGCGCCAGCAGCCAAGATCTTAACACCCCTAATTCACCCCTCCACTTT. Amino acid sequence: CASSQDLNTPNSPLHF.

The genes are TRBV20-1 and TRBJ1-1; D might be TRBD1 (5 bases). Trimming took 3 bases from V and 1 from J, leaving 12 bases between them. CDR3 length: 14 residues. The germline V gene encodes CDR1 DFQATT and CDR2 SNEGSKA (reference sequence). The CDR3 sequence is CSASIGHANTEAFF. The CDR3 nucleotides are TGCAGTGCTAGTATAGGACACGCGAACACTGAAGCTTTCTTT.

V and J are TRBV12-3 or TRBV12-4 and TRBJ1-4; D call uncertain. The V end lost 2 bases, the J end lost 7 bases, and 5 bases lay between the germline ends. CDR3 size: 12 residues. CDR3: CASSLYLEKLFF. The DNA for the CDR3 is TGTGCCAGCAGTTTATATCTTGAAAAACTGTTTTTT.

The CDR3 protein is CASSPSLGQGAYTF. The CDR3 DNA sequence: TGTGCCAGCAGCCCGTCCCTTGGACAGGGAGCCTACACCTTC. This rearrangement joins TRBV13 to TRBJ1-2; 8 nucleotides align to TRBD1. J gave up 10 bases and V 5 bases, and 12 bases lay outside the gene matches. Per germline, CDR1 PRHDT and CDR2 FYEKMQ (reference sequence). This CDR3 contains 14 residues. Full variable domain (remainder filled in from reference TRBV13 and TRBJ1-2): AAGVIQSPRHLIKEKRETATLKCYPIPRHDTVYWYQQGPGQDPQFLISFYEKMQSDKGSIPDRFSAQQFSDYHSELNMSSLELGDSALYFCASSPSLGQGAYTFGSGTRLTVV.

This clone came up once. The gene calls are TRBV5-8 and TRBJ2-7, with D perhaps matching TRBD2 (6 bases). CDR3 length: 13 residues. V lost 1 base, J lost 7 bases, and 12 bases lay in between. The germline gives CDR1 SGHTS, CDR2 YDEGEE. The CDR3 spells CASSLSGGREQYV. The CDR3, as DNA: TGTGCCAGCAGCTTGTCTGGGGGGAGGGAGCAGTACGTC.

The rearrangement joins TRBV5-8 to TRBJ1-1, with D perhaps TRBD1 (5 bases). This CDR3 region has 13 residues. V lost 4 bases and J lost 3, with 10 bases in between. CDR1 and CDR2 (germline): SGHTS, YDEGEE. CDR3 DNA sequence: TGTGCCAGCAGCCGTGGGGGGTACACTGAAGCTTTCTTT. It encodes CASSRGGYTEAFF.

This clone turned up a few times. This chain connects TRBV4-2 to TRBJ2-1; 10 nucleotides agree with TRBD2. This CDR3 is 16 amino acids long. In germline, CDR1 is LGHNA, CDR2 YNFKEQ. V gave up 0 bases and J gave up 10 bases; unmatched junction bases: 9. The CDR3 bases are TGTGCCAGCAGCCAAGATAGGAGCGGGGGGGCTGTAGAGCAGTTCTTC. This gives the protein CASSQDRSGGAVEQFF.